This T cell receptor (beta chain) is from a study of beta chain features in type 1 diabetes. Study results and caveats: TCRB CDR3s from Type 1 diabetes patients were moderately but significantly shorter in all four CD4+ subsets.

Sequencing targeted expressed TCRB transcripts, as all isolated RNA had been reverse transcribed. Profiling relied on immunoSEQ multiplex PCR, and the TCRdb table lists in-frame clones only, not all of them. The sample carries approximately 57,000 clones, 52% recorded once. Trimming shortened V by 6 bases and J by 1 base, and 12 bases separated the two germline ends. The CDR3 loop spans 13 amino acids. Per germline, CDR1 SQVTM and CDR2 ANQGSEA. To note about this clone: As yet, its antigen is unknown.

The material sequenced was Tregs from blood. This chain connects TRBV29-1 to TRBJ1-1; D gene uncertain. The sequence was collected from a woman in her forties with type 1 diabetes. The CDR3 is CSVPGRGNTEAFF. The CDR3, as DNA: TGCAGCGTGCCTGGTCGGGGGAACACTGAAGCTTTCTTT.